The TCR beta chain described here comes from a study of blood T cell repertoires in COVID-19 (dated by TCRdb to about 2020). For the study in its entirety: Samples from collaborators originated in the United States, Italy and Spain and spanned both the acute and convalescent phases of COVID-19. A de-identified subject ID, COVID-19 status, age in years and sex were almost always included in the sample metadata. The material from the prospective study consisted of cDNA or gDNA derived from T cells, B-cell-depleted T cells, or PBMCs. The repertoires were released in a freely available public database meant as a resource for research on the immune response to SARS-CoV-2. HLA class I and class II types, where available, came from metadata supplied by the sample provider rather than from assay-based typing. Deeply sampled blood TCRbeta repertoires from subjects exposed to, actively infected with, or recovered from COVID-19 were included in the dataset. The samples were drawn from two sources: the first 160 participants of the ongoing ImmuneRACE study, and fewer than 1,500 subjects contributed by 6 global collaborators. Here is what the overall study found, with its caveats: How much clinical and demographic metadata was included differed by source and by participant, and the metadata was provided uncurated.

V drops 3 bases and J drops 2 bases, leaving 10 bases in between. Including cysteine and phenylalanine, the CDR3 has 14 amino acids. Only CDR3 DNA is held: 42 bases, read in frame from base 1. CDR1 and CDR2 (MDHEN, SYDVKM) derive from the germline V gene. Collaborating institutions collected whole blood in K2EDTA tubes following their own protocols. For TCRbeta analysis, collaborators shipped samples in one of three forms: frozen whole blood, isolated PBMCs, or DNA extracted from either of those sample types. TCRbeta CDR3 regions were amplified from genomic DNA by means of the immunoSEQ Assay, a bias-controlled multiplex PCR. Processing in the source paper ran as follows. The number of nucleated cells in each sample was estimated by amplification of reference gene primers within the assay. To quantify the absolute abundance of each unique TCRbeta CDR3 rearrangement, sequence reads were collapsed and filtered. For each sample, productive Simpson clonality was calculated by taking the square root of Simpson's diversity index across productive rearrangements. Drawn from immuneACCESS, this table holds only the in-frame rearrangements with V and J called that TCRdb kept. Clones are partly lost; checked studies trace under half to an unresolved V gene and leave the rest unexplained. V, J and clone size are taken as reported in that table, and D and trimming were inferred from the DNA itself. The sample data list about 97,000 clones, and approximately 84% of these were observed just once. The ten largest make up less than 11% of the sample.

This clone was observed a single time. Its recognized antigen is unknown. Base qualities were left out, and no much larger clone turns up one base away. This TCR was sampled from a man between 65 and 85 years old with acute or convalescent COVID-19. Sequenced input: peripheral blood. The chain uses TRBV28 and TRBJ1-2; a weak D assignment points to TRBD1 (6 bases agree). The CDR3 region has the sequence CASSFLGTNYGYTF. The nucleotide sequence reads TGTGCCAGCAGTTTTCTAGGGACAAACTATGGCTACACCTTC.